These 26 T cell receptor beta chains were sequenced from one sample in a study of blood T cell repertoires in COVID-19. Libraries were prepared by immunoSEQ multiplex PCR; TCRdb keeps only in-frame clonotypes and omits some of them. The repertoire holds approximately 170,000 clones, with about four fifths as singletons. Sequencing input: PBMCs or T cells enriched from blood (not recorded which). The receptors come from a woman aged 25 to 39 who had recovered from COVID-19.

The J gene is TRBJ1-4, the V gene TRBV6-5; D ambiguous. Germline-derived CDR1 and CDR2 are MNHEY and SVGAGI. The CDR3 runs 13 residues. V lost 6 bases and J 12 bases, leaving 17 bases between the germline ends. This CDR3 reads CASRPSVNSELFF. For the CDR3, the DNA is TGTGCCAGCAGGCCTTCGGTAAATAGCGAACTGTTTTTT.

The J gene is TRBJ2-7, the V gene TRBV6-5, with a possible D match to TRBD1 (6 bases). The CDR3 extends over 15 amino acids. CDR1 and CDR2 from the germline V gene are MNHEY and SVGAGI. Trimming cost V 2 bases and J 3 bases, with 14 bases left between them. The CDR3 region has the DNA TGTGCCAGCAGTTACGGCCAGGGGCTAAACTACGAGCAGTACGTC. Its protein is CASSYGQGLNYEQYV.

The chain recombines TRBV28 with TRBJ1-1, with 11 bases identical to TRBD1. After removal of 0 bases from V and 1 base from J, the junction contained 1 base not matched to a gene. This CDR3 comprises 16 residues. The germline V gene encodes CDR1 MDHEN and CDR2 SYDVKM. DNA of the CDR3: TGTGCCAGCAGTTTATGGGGACAGGGGGGGAACACTGAAGCTTTCTTT. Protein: CASSLWGQGGNTEAFF. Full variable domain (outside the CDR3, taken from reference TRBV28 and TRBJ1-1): DVKVTQSSRYLVKRTGEKVFLECVQDMDHENMFWYRQDPGLGLRLIYFSYDVKMKEKGDIPEGYSVSREKKERFSLILESASTNQTSMYLCASSLWGQGGNTEAFFGQGTRLTVV.

The CDR3 protein is CASSPYGQSHNSPLHF. Written as DNA, the CDR3 is TGTGCCAGCTCACCATATGGACAGAGTCATAATTCACCCCTCCACTTT. The J gene is TRBJ1-6, the V gene TRBV18, with D possibly being TRBD1 (6 bases). This CDR3 region has 16 residues. CDR1 and CDR2 from the germline V gene are KGHSH and LQKENI. V was cut by 2 bases and J by 5 bases, with 13 bases left in between. The entire variable domain, with the rest obtained from reference TRBV18 and TRBJ1-6, is as follows: NAGVMQNPRHLVRRRGQEARLRCSPMKGHSHVYWYRQLPEEGLKFMVYLQKENIIDESGMPKERFSAEFPKEGPSILRIQQVVRGDSAAYFCASSPYGQSHNSPLHFGNGTRLTVT.

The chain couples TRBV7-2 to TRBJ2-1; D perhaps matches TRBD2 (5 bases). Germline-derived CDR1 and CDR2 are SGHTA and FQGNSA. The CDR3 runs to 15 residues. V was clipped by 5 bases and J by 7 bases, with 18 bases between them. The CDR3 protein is CASSPREKVRNEQFF. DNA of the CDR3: TGTGCCAGCAGCCCCCGGGAAAAGGTTCGGAATGAGCAGTTCTTC.

The CDR3 loop is CASSRGLAGVRETQYF. CDR3 DNA: TGTGCCAGCAGCCGCGGACTAGCGGGAGTTAGGGAGACCCAGTACTTC. V and J are TRBV28 and TRBJ2-5; 13 positions agree with TRBD2. CDR3 length: 16 residues. Germline V gene data show CDR1 as MDHEN and CDR2 as SYDVKM. With 6 bases clipped from V and 5 bases from J, the junction kept 9 bases outside the gene matches. Drawing the rest from reference TRBV28 and TRBJ2-5, the complete variable domain is DVKVTQSSRYLVKRTGEKVFLECVQDMDHENMFWYRQDPGLGLRLIYFSYDVKMKEKGDIPEGYSVSREKKERFSLILESASTNQTSMYLCASSRGLAGVRETQYFGPGTRLLVL.

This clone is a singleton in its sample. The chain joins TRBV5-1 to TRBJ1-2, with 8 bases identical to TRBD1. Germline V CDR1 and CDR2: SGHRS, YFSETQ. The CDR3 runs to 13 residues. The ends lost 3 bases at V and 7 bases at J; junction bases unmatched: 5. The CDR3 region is CASSSDRGGGYTF. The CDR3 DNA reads TGCGCCAGCAGCTCCGACAGGGGAGGTGGCTACACCTTC.

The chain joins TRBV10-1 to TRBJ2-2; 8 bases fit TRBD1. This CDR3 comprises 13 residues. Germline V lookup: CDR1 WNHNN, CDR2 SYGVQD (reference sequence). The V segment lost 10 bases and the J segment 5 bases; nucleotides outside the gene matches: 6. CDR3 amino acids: CATNDRGTGELFF. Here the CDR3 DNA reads TGCGCCACCAACGACAGGGGTACCGGGGAGCTGTTTTTT.

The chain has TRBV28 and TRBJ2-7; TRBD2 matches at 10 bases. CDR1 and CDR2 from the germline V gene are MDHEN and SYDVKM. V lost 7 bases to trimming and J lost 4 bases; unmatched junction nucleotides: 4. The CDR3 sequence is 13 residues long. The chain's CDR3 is CASNPSGSYEQYF. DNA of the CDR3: TGTGCCAGCAACCCTAGCGGGAGTTACGAGCAGTACTTC.

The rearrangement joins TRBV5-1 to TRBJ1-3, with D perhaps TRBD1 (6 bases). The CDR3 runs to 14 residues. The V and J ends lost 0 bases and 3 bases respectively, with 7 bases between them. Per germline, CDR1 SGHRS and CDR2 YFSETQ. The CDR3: CASSLGGHGNTIYF. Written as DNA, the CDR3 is TGCGCCAGCAGCTTGGGGGGGCATGGAAACACCATATATTTT.

This CDR3 reads CASSVGTDQETQYF. CDR3 coding DNA: TGTGCCAGCAGCGTAGGGACAGATCAAGAGACCCAGTACTTC. This chain links TRBV9 with TRBJ2-5; possible D gene TRBD1, 6 bases. Germline V gives CDR1 SGDLS, CDR2 YYNGEE. The CDR3 loop spans 14 amino acids. V lost 0 bases, J lost 2 bases, and 8 bases lay in between.

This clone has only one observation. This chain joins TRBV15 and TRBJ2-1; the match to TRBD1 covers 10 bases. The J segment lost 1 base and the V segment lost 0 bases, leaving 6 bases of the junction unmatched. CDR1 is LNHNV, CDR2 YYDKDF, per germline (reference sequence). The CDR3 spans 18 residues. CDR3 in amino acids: CATSRDRGQGLSYNEQFF. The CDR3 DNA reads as TGTGCCACCAGCAGAGATCGGGGACAGGGGTTATCCTACAATGAGCAGTTCTTC.

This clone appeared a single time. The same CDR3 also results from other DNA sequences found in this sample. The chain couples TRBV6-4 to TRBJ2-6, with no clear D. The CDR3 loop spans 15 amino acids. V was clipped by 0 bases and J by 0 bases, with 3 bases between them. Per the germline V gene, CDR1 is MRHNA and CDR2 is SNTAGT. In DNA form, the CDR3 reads TGTGCCAGCAGTGACTCCAGCTCTGGGGCCAACGTCCTGACTTTC. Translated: CASSDSSSGANVLTF.

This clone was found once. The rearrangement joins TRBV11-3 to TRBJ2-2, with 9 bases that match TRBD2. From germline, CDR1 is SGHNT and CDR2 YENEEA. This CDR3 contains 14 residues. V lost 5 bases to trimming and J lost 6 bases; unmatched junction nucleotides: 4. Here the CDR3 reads CASSQRGAAGELFF. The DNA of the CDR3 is TGTGCCAGCAGCCAGCGGGGGGCGGCCGGGGAGCTGTTTTTT.

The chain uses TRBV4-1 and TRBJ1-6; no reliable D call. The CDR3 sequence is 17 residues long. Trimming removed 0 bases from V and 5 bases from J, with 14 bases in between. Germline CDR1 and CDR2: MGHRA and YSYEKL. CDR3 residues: CASSQDPSPRHNSPLHF. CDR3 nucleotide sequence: TGCGCCAGCAGCCAAGATCCGAGCCCCAGGCATAATTCACCCCTCCACTTT.

The CDR3 bases are TGTGCCAGCAGTCAGACTGTCAAAGACGGCTACACCTTC. Protein product: CASSQTVKDGYTF. The chain employs TRBV12-3 or TRBV12-4 and TRBJ1-2; D is uncertain. The CDR3 length is 13 residues. The V end was cut by 5 bases, the J end by 8 bases, with 15 bases between.

In nucleotides, the CDR3 is TGTGCCAGCAGTAGCGGGACTCTGGGCCTAAACATTCAGTACTTC. The encoded protein is CASSSGTLGLNIQYF. This sequence joins TRBV27 and TRBJ2-4; 7 bases match TRBD2. The V segment lost 5 bases and the J segment 6 bases; nucleotides outside the gene matches: 10. Germline CDR1 MNHEY, CDR2 SMNVEV (reference sequence). This CDR3 region has 15 residues.

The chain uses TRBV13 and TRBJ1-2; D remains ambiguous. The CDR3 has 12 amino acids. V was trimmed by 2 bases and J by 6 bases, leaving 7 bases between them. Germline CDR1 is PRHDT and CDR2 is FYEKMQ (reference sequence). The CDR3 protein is CASSLSGDGYTF. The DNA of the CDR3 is TGTGCCAGCAGCTTATCCGGGGATGGCTACACCTTC. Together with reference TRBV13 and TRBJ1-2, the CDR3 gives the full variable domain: AAGVIQSPRHLIKEKRETATLKCYPIPRHDTVYWYQQGPGQDPQFLISFYEKMQSDKGSIPDRFSAQQFSDYHSELNMSSLELGDSALYFCASSLSGDGYTFGSGTRLTVV.

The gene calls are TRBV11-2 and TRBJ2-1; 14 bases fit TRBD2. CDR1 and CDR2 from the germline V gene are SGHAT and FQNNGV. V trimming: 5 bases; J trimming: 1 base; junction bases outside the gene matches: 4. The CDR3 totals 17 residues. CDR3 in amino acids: CASSLRTSGRSYNEQFF. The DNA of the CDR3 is TGTGCCAGCAGCCTTCGGACTAGCGGGAGGTCCTACAATGAGCAGTTCTTC. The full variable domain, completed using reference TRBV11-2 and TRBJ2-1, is EAGVAQSPRYKIIEKRQSVAFWCNPISGHATLYWYQQILGQGPKLLIQFQNNGVVDDSQLPKDRFSAERLKGVDSTLKIQPAKLEDSAVYLCASSLRTSGRSYNEQFFGPGTRLTVL.

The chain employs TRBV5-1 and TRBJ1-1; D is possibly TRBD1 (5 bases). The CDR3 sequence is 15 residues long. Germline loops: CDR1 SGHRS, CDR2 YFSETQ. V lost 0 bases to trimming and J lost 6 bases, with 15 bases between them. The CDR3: CASSLAWVEGPEAFF. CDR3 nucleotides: TGCGCCAGCAGCTTGGCGTGGGTGGAGGGGCCTGAAGCTTTCTTT.

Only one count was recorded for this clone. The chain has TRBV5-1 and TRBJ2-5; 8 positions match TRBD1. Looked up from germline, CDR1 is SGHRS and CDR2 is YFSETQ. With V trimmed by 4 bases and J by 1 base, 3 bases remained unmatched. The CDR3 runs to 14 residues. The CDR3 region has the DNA TGCGCCAGCAGCGGACAGGGATTCCAAGAGACCCAGTACTTC. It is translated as CASSGQGFQETQYF.

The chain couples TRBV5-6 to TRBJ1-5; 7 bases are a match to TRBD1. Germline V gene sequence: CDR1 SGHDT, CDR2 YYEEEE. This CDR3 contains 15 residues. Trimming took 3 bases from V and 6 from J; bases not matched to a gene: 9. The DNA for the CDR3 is TGTGCCAGCAGCTCGACAGGGAAGAAGAGTCAGCCCCAGCATTTT. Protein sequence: CASSSTGKKSQPQHF.

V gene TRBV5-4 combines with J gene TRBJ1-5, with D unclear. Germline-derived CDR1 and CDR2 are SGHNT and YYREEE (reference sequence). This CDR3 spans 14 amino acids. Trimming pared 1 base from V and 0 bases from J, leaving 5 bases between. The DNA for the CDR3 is TGTGCCAGCAGCTTGTATCCTAGCAATCAGCCCCAGCATTTT. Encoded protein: CASSLYPSNQPQHF. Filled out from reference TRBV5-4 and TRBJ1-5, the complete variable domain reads ETGVTQSPTHLIKTRGQQVTLRCSSQSGHNTVSWYQQALGQGPQFIFQYYREEENGRGNFPPRFSGLQFPNYSSELNVNALELDDSALYLCASSLYPSNQPQHFGDGTRLSIL.

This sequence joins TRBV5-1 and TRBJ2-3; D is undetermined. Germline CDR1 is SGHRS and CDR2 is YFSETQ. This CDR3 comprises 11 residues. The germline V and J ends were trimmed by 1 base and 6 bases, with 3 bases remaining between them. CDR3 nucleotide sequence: TGCGCCAGCAGCTTGTCGGATACGCAGTATTTT. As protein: CASSLSDTQYF.

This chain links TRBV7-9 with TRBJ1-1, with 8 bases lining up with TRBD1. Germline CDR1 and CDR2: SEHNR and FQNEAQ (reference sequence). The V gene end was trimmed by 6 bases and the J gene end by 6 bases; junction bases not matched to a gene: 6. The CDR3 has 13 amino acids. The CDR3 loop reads CASREGQGPEAFF. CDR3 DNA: TGTGCCAGCAGAGAAGGACAGGGCCCTGAAGCTTTCTTT.

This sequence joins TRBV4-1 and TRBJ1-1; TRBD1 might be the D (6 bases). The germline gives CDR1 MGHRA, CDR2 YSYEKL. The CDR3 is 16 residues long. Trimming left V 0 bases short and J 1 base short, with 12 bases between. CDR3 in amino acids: CASSQDEGVGNTEAFF. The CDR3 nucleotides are TGCGCCAGCAGCCAAGACGAGGGGGTGGGGAACACTGAAGCTTTCTTT.